This record covers a single TCR beta chain. Its cognate antigen is unknown. This sample was included in a study of cytomegalovirus exposure and HLA in healthy donors. Study details: One earlier analysis, a look at about 179 million T cells, found 117 million unique TCR beta sequences. Study-wide results and caveats: Indistinguishability led to the exclusion of some V segments, TRBV6-2 and TRBV6-3 included. Reports described diagnosis of cytomegalovirus status by the classifier as highly specific and sensitive.

The PCR employed 60 Vbeta primers together with 13 Jbeta primers. Sequencing used immunoSEQ multiplex PCR; TCRdb keeps in-frame clones, though not all of them. The repertoire includes 84,000 or so clones, under 85% of them detected once, and 2.5% to 3.5% sits in the top ten. This CDR3 spans 12 amino acids. V lost 7 bases to trimming and J lost 9 bases; unmatched junction nucleotides: 8. Per the germline V gene, CDR1 is GTSNPN and CDR2 is SVGIG (reference sequence). The origin of this receptor is a man aged 25-45 years in good health and CMV-seronegative. Sequencing was carried out using PBMCs. The chain recombines TRBV30 with TRBJ1-1; 10 nucleotides align to TRBD1. Written as DNA, the CDR3 is TGTGCCTCGTCGACAGGGGGCGCGAAAGCTTTCTTT. Translating gives CASSTGGAKAFF.